Shown below are 13 T cell receptor beta chains from a single sample sequenced in a study of human T cells and chemical hapten exposure. Regarding time point: pre-sensitization, week 0. Treatment specified: therapeutic diphenylcyclopropenone sensitization with weekly scalp DPC. TCRdb re-analysed the RACE reads in MiXCR, keeping a single row per CDR3 protein. This sample has around 180,000 distinct CDR3 sequences, with about 31% found just once. Sequences were derived from whole blood, sampled in connection with sensitization to the hapten diphenylcyclopropenone (DPC). The receptors here all came from a woman in her twenties or thirties with alopecia areata. Some clones in this sample may be carry-over from other donors' samples.

The chain recombines TRBV6-2 or TRBV6-3 with TRBJ1-5; a weak D match, TRBD1 (5 bases). The CDR3 totals 18 residues. Trimming pared 2 bases from V and 1 base from J, leaving 18 bases between. From germline, CDR1 is MNHEY and CDR2 SVGEGT. The CDR3: CASSYMDTWKGSNQPQHF. The CDR3, as DNA: TGTGCCAGCAGTTACATGGACACATGGAAGGGGAGCAATCAGCCCCAGCATTTT.

This clonotype was seen just once. J is TRBJ2-2 and V is TRBV9; D not resolved. With 0 bases removed from V and 1 base from J, the gap between germline ends came to 7 bases. From germline, CDR1 is SGDLS and CDR2 YYNGEE. The CDR3 sequence is 15 residues long. The CDR3 sequence: CASSVAAGNTGELFF. The CDR3 bases are TGTGCCAGCAGCGTAGCTGCAGGGAACACCGGGGAGCTGTTTTTT.

This clonotype was seen a few times. The CDR3 coding sequence is TGCAGTGCTAGTTCTGGGCGGAGAGGGATTCAGTACTTC. Its protein product is CSASSGRRGIQYF. The rearrangement joins TRBV20-1 to TRBJ2-4; tentative D call: TRBD2 (5 bases). V shed 3 bases and J shed 10 bases, with 16 bases lying between them. The CDR3 is made up of 13 amino acids. Germline V gene lookup returns CDR1 DFQATT and CDR2 SNEGSKA (reference sequence).

This rearrangement joins TRBV5-1 to TRBJ1-1; 7 nucleotides agree with TRBD1. CDR1 is SGHRS and CDR2 is YFSETQ in the germline V gene. V was pared by 2 bases and J by 4 bases, with 8 bases of the junction left unmatched. The CDR3 runs 15 residues. The CDR3 here is CASSFSWTGGTEAFF. In DNA form, the CDR3 reads TGCGCCAGCAGCTTTTCGTGGACAGGTGGCACTGAAGCTTTCTTT.

V usage is TRBV6-5 and J usage is TRBJ1-1; D unclear. Trimming cost V 0 bases and J 0 bases, with 11 bases left between them. Germline V gives CDR1 MNHEY, CDR2 SVGAGI. This CDR3 spans 16 amino acids. Here the CDR3 DNA reads TGTGCCAGCAGTTACTCGGCCATACACTTGAACACTGAAGCTTTCTTT. Translating it yields CASSYSAIHLNTEAFF.

The chain couples TRBV14 to TRBJ2-3; no clear D gene. Germline V gene data show CDR1 as SGHDN and CDR2 as FVKESK. The CDR3 is made up of 14 amino acids. Deletions cut 1 base from V and 3 bases from J, with 8 bases between. For the CDR3, the DNA is TGTGCCAGCAGCCAAGGGGAATTAACAGATACGCAGTATTTT. Its protein product is CASSQGELTDTQYF.

This clonotype has a handful of counts. The chain employs TRBV7-2 and TRBJ2-1, with D maybe TRBD2 (6 bases). The CDR3 length is 16 residues. In germline, CDR1 is SGHTA, CDR2 FQGNSA. V was pared by 2 bases and J by 5 bases, with 16 bases between. The CDR3 reads CASSLRRGLLNNEQFF. DNA of the CDR3: TGTGCCAGCAGCTTACGGCGGGGACTCTTGAACAATGAGCAGTTCTTC. Using reference TRBV7-2 and TRBJ2-1 for the parts outside the CDR3, the full variable domain is GAGVSQSPSNKVTEKGKDVELRCDPISGHTALYWYRQSLGQGLEFLIYFQGNSAPDKSGLPSDRFSAERTGGSVSTLTIQRTQQEDSAVYLCASSLRRGLLNNEQFFGPGTRLTVL.

This clonotype was counted only a few times. The J gene is TRBJ2-3, the V gene TRBV11-2; 11 bases match TRBD2. This CDR3 has 15 residues. Germline V lookup: CDR1 SGHAT, CDR2 FQNNGV. Losses at the gene ends were 5 bases for V and 7 bases for J; bases not matched to a gene: 8. The CDR3 is CASSRTSGSKYTQYF. As DNA, the CDR3 is TGTGCCAGCAGCCGTACTAGCGGGAGTAAATATACGCAGTATTTT. Full variable domain (remainder filled in from reference TRBV11-2 and TRBJ2-3): EAGVAQSPRYKIIEKRQSVAFWCNPISGHATLYWYQQILGQGPKLLIQFQNNGVVDDSQLPKDRFSAERLKGVDSTLKIQPAKLEDSAVYLCASSRTSGSKYTQYFGPGTRLTVL.

This clonotype was seen repeatedly, ten times or more. V and J are TRBV2 and TRBJ2-3; D gene unclear. The CDR3 is 13 residues long. Germline V CDR1 and CDR2: SNHLY, FYNNEI. The germline V and J ends were trimmed by 4 bases and 0 bases, with 5 bases remaining between them. For the CDR3, the DNA is TGTGCCAGCAGTGCGGGTAGCACAGATACGCAGTATTTT. Its translation: CASSAGSTDTQYF.

V usage is TRBV6-5 and J usage is TRBJ1-6; the D gene is possibly TRBD1 (5 bases). The CDR3 is 15 amino acids. Germline V gives CDR1 MNHEY, CDR2 SVGAGI. Between the trimmed V and J ends, which lost 0 bases and 8 bases, there was a span of 11 bases. The CDR3 bases are TGTGCCAGCAGTTACTCGGGCCAGGGTGATTCACCCCTCCACTTT. Translating it yields CASSYSGQGDSPLHF.

This clonotype has a handful of counts. V gene TRBV18 combines with J gene TRBJ2-3; no firm D call. This CDR3 region has 12 residues. CDR1 is KGHSH, CDR2 LQKENI, per germline. The ends were cut back, 6 bases at V and 5 bases at J, with 9 bases in the middle. The CDR3 spells CASSYVGDTQYF. The CDR3 DNA reads TGTGCCAGCTCGTACGTTGGAGATACGCAGTATTTT.

The gene calls are TRBV30 and TRBJ2-4; D is uncertain. From germline, CDR1 is GTSNPN and CDR2 SVGIG (reference sequence). V was cut by 2 bases and J by 6 bases, with 8 bases left in between. The CDR3 loop spans 12 amino acids. The CDR3 loop reads CAWSTTANIQYF. Here the CDR3 DNA reads TGTGCCTGGAGTACGACCGCAAACATTCAGTACTTC.

The CDR3 protein is CAISESDSNQPQHF. The CDR3 nucleotides are TGTGCCATCAGTGAAAGTGACAGCAATCAGCCCCAGCATTTT. V gene TRBV10-3 combines with J gene TRBJ1-5; no clear D gene. Trimming removed 3 bases at V and 1 base at J, with 7 bases between. In germline, CDR1 is ENHRY, CDR2 SYGVKD. This CDR3 has 14 amino acids.